This TCR beta chain derives from a study of blood T cell repertoires in COVID-19. The overall study: T cells, B-cell-depleted T cells, or PBMCs provided the cDNA or gDNA that served as material.

Repertoires were generated with immunoSEQ multiplex PCR, while TCRdb's copy carries only in-frame clones and drops some. The profile covers about 57,000 clones, with roughly four fifths appearing a single time and more than 8% taken by the ten largest. CDR3 length: 14 amino acids. This TCR was sampled from a woman older than 75 with acute or convalescent COVID-19. The V and J genes are TRBV21-1 and TRBJ2-7; TRBD2, the table's D call, lacks a check against the DNA. TRBV21-1 is classified as a pseudogene. Sequencing was carried out using peripheral blood. CDR3 loop: CASSSTSGSSEQYF. CDR3 DNA sequence: TGTGCCAGCAGCAGCACTAGCGGGAGTTCCGAGCAGTACTTC.